The clone carrying this T cell receptor (beta chain) has more than one count but fewer than ten. No antigen is known for it. MiXCR was run by TCRdb on the 5' RACE reads, yielding one entry per CDR3 protein. The sample records 55,000 to 70,000 distinct CDR3 sequences, around 26% being singletons. CD4+CD45RO+CD25- cells were isolated as memory CD4+ T cells. The CDR3 consists of 13 residues. Between the trimmed V and J ends, which lost 7 bases and 0 bases, there was a span of 11 bases. Germline V gene data show CDR1 as DFQATT and CDR2 as SNEGSKA (reference sequence). Findings of the study overall: The TCR gene usage of tumor memory CD4+ T cells clustered together with blood and lymph node memory CD4+ cells and with lymph node naive CD4+ cells.

Sequencing was carried out using tumor-infiltrating memory CD4+ T cells sorted from the breast tumor. Subset described: memory CD4+ T cells, CD4+CD45RO+CD25-. The chain has TRBV20-1 and TRBJ2-3; D is tentatively TRBD1 or TRBD2 (6 bases each). This sequence originates from a female donor with breast cancer. The CDR3 loop is CSVGGHSTDTQYF. CDR3 nucleotide sequence: TGCAGTGTGGGGGGACACAGCACAGATACGCAGTATTTT.